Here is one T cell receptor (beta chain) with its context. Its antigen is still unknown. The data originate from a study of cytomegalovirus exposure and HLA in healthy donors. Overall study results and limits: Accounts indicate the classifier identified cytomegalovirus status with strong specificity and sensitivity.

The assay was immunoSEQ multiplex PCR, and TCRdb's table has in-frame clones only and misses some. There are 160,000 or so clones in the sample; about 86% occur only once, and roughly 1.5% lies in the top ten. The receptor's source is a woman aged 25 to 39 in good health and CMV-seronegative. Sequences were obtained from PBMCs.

The CDR3 DNA sequence: TGCGCCAGCAGCTTGGCGGCAGGGAAAGGTGAAAAACTGTTTTTT. Its protein product is CASSLAAGKGEKLFF. The chain recombines TRBV5-1 with TRBJ1-4, with a possible D match to TRBD1 (5 bases). CDR3 length equals 15 residues. Germline V gives CDR1 SGHRS, CDR2 YFSETQ. V was clipped by 0 bases and J by 7 bases, with 13 bases between them.